The rows below give T cell receptor beta chains drawn from one sample of a study of beta chain features in type 1 diabetes. Produced via immunoSEQ multiplex PCR; TCRdb's table is partial and in-frame only. The sample has hundreds of thousands of clones; approximately 11% are singletons. Sequencing input: naive CD4+ T cells from blood. The receptor source for this set is a man aged 25-45 years with type 1 diabetes. Each CDR3 is given without its conserved first and last residue. Each record gives: J gene, V gene, CDR3 protein.

>TRBJ2-5|TRBV9
ASSSGGTETQY
>TRBJ2-5|TRBV7-2
ASSLRQGGETQY
>TRBJ2-3|TRBV11-1
ASSLGQGRTDTQY
>TRBJ2-7|TRBV5-6
ASSFKGPLSYEQY
>TRBJ1-1|TRBV7-9
ASSLGAGEAF
>TRBJ2-7|TRBV5-4
ASSQDGQEYYEQY
>TRBJ2-1|TRBV7-8
ASSFNRGDYNEQF
>TRBJ1-6|TRBV18
ASSPPGARVYSPLH
>TRBJ1-1|TRBV28
ASSPGQGDTEAF
>TRBJ2-1|TRBV7-3
ASSLRDRGYNEQF
>TRBJ1-5|TRBV7-8
ASSLGEGYNQPQH
>TRBJ1-1|TRBV29-1
SVDRSTNTEAF
>TRBJ2-7|TRBV18
ASSPGQGSGYEQY
>TRBJ2-3|TRBV7-3
ASSQGTSGGADTQY
>TRBJ2-7|TRBV25-1
ASSVFYEQY
>TRBJ1-6|TRBV7-2
ASSPRVSPLH
>TRBJ1-2|TRBV29-1
SVREDGDGYT
>TRBJ2-2|TRBV7-9
ASNAQGTGELF
>TRBJ2-3|TRBV5-6
ASSLLAGGPGQY
>TRBJ2-7|TRBV14
ASSQVYAAYEQY
>TRBJ2-1|TRBV28
ASSTPTGNDNEQF
>TRBJ2-1|TRBV7-9
ASSLGVPDNEQF